One sample yielded the 12 T cell receptor beta chains listed below, sequenced in a study of blood T cell repertoires in COVID-19. Using immunoSEQ multiplex PCR, the repertoire was profiled, and TCRdb retains in-frame clones only, with some absent. Seen here are roughly 150,000 clones, around 80% observed once, and the top ten hold roughly 5%. Material: PBMCs or T cells enriched from blood (not recorded which). The receptors here all came from a man aged 70 or older who had been exposed to COVID-19.

This clone appeared a single time. The chain is built from TRBV3-1 (or the pseudogene TRBV3-2) and TRBJ1-1; 7 positions match TRBD1. This CDR3 is built from 17 residues. CDR1 is LGHDT, CDR2 YNNKEL, per germline (reference sequence). J was trimmed by 1 base and V by 4 bases; bases with no gene match: 12. This CDR3 is CASSPRAYRDRNTEAFF. In nucleotides, the CDR3 is TGTGCCAGCAGCCCACGAGCTTATAGGGACAGGAACACTGAAGCTTTCTTT.

The chain couples TRBV2 to TRBJ2-7, with D possibly TRBD2 on 5 matching bases. The CDR3 length is 14 residues. The V gene's germline CDR1 is SNHLY and CDR2 FYNNEI. The V and J ends lost 1 base and 1 base respectively, with 8 bases between them. The CDR3 loop is CASSEGGPSYEQYF. CDR3 bases: TGTGCCAGCAGTGAAGGAGGGCCGTCCTACGAGCAGTACTTC.

V gene TRBV7-2 combines with J gene TRBJ1-1; D is perhaps TRBD1 (5 bases). The CDR3 consists of 14 residues. Germline-derived CDR1 and CDR2 are SGHTA and FQGNSA. The V end was cut by 3 bases, the J end by 6 bases, with 14 bases between. CDR3 amino acids: CASSLPIQGSEAFF. The CDR3 coding sequence is TGTGCCAGCAGCTTGCCGATCCAGGGTTCTGAAGCTTTCTTT.

The genes are TRBV6-2 or TRBV6-3 and TRBJ2-7, with D maybe TRBD2 (5 bases). This CDR3 spans 17 amino acids. V lost 2 bases and J lost 3, with 20 bases in between. Germline V CDR1 and CDR2: MNHEY, SVGEGT. The CDR3 nucleotides are TGTGCCAGCAGTTACAACCCGGGTCGGAGGCAGAGCTACGAGCAGTACTTC. This gives the protein CASSYNPGRRQSYEQYF.

V and J are TRBV6-5 and TRBJ1-6, with D maybe TRBD1 (6 bases). V shed 7 bases and J shed 7 bases, with 14 bases lying between them. The CDR3 spans 14 residues. Germline V CDR1 and CDR2: MNHEY, SVGAGI. CDR3 region: CASNEGGENSPLHF. DNA of the CDR3: TGTGCCAGCAACGAAGGGGGAGAGAATTCACCCCTCCACTTT.

The rearrangement links TRBV7-8 to TRBJ2-5; TRBD1 aligns across 7 bases. The CDR3 has 13 amino acids. V shed 3 bases and J 2 bases; nucleotides not matched to a gene: 0. Germline CDR1 SGHVS, CDR2 FQNEAQ. The CDR3: CASSLGQQETQYF. The CDR3 DNA follows: TGTGCCAGCAGCTTGGGACAGCAAGAGACCCAGTACTTC.

The J gene is TRBJ1-2, the V gene TRBV3-1 (or the pseudogene TRBV3-2); D not resolved. This CDR3 comprises 16 residues. V lost 1 base, J lost 2 bases, and 14 bases lay in between. Per germline, CDR1 LGHDT and CDR2 YNNKEL (reference sequence). The CDR3 reads CASSQGTVLKNYGYTF. The CDR3 DNA sequence: TGTGCCAGCAGCCAAGGTACGGTCCTAAAAAACTATGGCTACACCTTC.

V and J are TRBV18 and TRBJ2-2, with 8 bases matching TRBD2. Germline-derived CDR1 and CDR2 are KGHSH and LQKENI. Losses at the gene ends were 5 bases for V and 4 bases for J; bases not matched to a gene: 3. The CDR3 extends over 14 amino acids. CDR3 nucleotides: TGTGCCAGCTCAAGGGCGGGAGGCACCGGGGAGCTGTTTTTT. Translating gives CASSRAGGTGELFF.

J is TRBJ2-7 and V is TRBV6-1; 9 bases are a match to TRBD2. The V and J ends lost 1 base and 3 bases, in that order; junction bases with no gene match: 1. Germline assignment: CDR1 MNHNS and CDR2 SASEGT. The CDR3 spans 14 residues. The CDR3 bases are TGTGCCAGCAGTGAAGGGACTAGCGACTACGAGCAGTACTTC. This encodes CASSEGTSDYEQYF.

The chain employs TRBV7-6 and TRBJ1-3; possible D gene TRBD1, 6 bases. Germline V gene sequence: CDR1 SGHVS, CDR2 FNYEAQ. The germline V and J ends were trimmed by 5 bases and 0 bases, with 17 bases remaining between them. The CDR3 is 17 amino acids. The CDR3 nucleotides read TGTGCCAGCAGCCTATCTACTCAGGGGTCCTCTGGAAACACCATATATTTT. The encoded protein is CASSLSTQGSSGNTIYF.

The V gene is TRBV11-2, the J gene TRBJ1-3; no definite D call. Trimming left V 2 bases short and J 0 bases short, with 5 bases between. This CDR3 has 14 residues. CDR1 and CDR2 from the germline V gene are SGHAT and FQNNGV. The DNA of the CDR3 is TGTGCCAGCAGCTTACTTCTCTCTGGAAACACCATATATTTT. Its translation: CASSLLLSGNTIYF.

The chain carries TRBV9 and TRBJ1-1, with a possible D match to TRBD1 (6 bases). Germline CDR1 is SGDLS and CDR2 is YYNGEE. V was shortened by 4 bases and J by 4 bases, with 23 bases between the two germline ends. This CDR3 region has 17 residues. CDR3 residues: CASSPLVRGALGTEAFF. The CDR3, as DNA: TGTGCCAGCAGCCCCTTAGTACGGGGGGCGCTGGGCACTGAAGCTTTCTTT.